This T cell receptor beta chain was retrieved from a study of shared clonotypes between healthy human individuals. Study results and caveats: Among four donors, approximately 5% of naive CD4 clonotypes were found in common.

With regard to this clone: The antigen remains unidentified.

TCRdb keeps only in-frame clones here, not all; method: immunoSEQ multiplex PCR. The sample includes a few hundred thousand clones, about 95% of them seen just once. In germline, CDR1 is MGHRA, CDR2 YSYEKL. Trimming removed 0 bases from V and 8 bases from J; junction bases left unmatched: 10. The CDR3 runs to 17 residues. Naive CD8 cells comprised CD45RO-negative, CCR7-positively selected cells, excluding terminally differentiated effector memory CD45RA+ cells. Healthy HIV-negative adults with no recent acute infections or vaccinations were recruited as donors. The clonotype comes from a woman aged 25 to 39 in good health. Sequences were obtained from naive CD8+ T cells sorted from blood. The V and J genes are TRBV4-1 and TRBJ2-2; 9 nucleotides agree with TRBD2. CDR3 bases: TGCGCCAGCAGCCAAGATTTAGTAGCGGGAGAGTCGGGGGAGCTGTTTTTT. This codes for CASSQDLVAGESGELFF.